These 18 T cell receptor beta chains came from one sample sequenced in a study of T cells in women clearing cervical HPV infection. Produced via immunoSEQ multiplex PCR; TCRdb's table is partial and in-frame only. This table holds around 28,000 clones. Sample: blood buffy coat. The source of these receptors is a woman between 18 and 70 years old with a cervical HPV16 infection that either progressed to CIN3+ or cleared (not recorded which).

To note about this clone: The DNA ends 3 residues before the CDR3 does, and the rest of the CDR3 is filled in from the germline J gene. The chain employs TRBV11-2 and TRBJ2-5; D ambiguous. In germline, CDR1 is SGHAT, CDR2 FQNNGV. V lost 3 bases to trimming and J lost 5 bases, with 7 bases between them. The CDR3 length is 12 residues. The part of the CDR3 DNA that was read is TGTGCCAGCAGCTTCGCTAAGGAGACC. Its translation: CASSFAKET. The whole CDR3 protein reads CASSFAKETQYF.

Worth noting for this clone: An end of the junction differs from the germline gene, which may be a read error. With the read ending 3 residues before the CDR3 end, the germline J gene is used to fill in that end. The chain uses TRBV7-7 and TRBJ2-1, with TRBD1 as a possible D gene (6 bases). The germline CDR1 and CDR2 sequences are SSHAT and FNYEAQ (reference sequence). The CDR3 loop spans 15 amino acids. This CDR3 is CASSQDRSSYNEQFF. CDR3 DNA (partial): TGTGCTAGCAGCCAGGACAGAAGCTCCTACAATGAG.

Worth noting for this clone: The read stops 3 residues short of the end of the CDR3; the missing end is completed from the germline J gene. The J gene is TRBJ2-3, the V gene TRBV11-2; no definite D call. The CDR3 has 11 residues. Germline V gene data show CDR1 as SGHAT and CDR2 as FQNNGV. The CDR3 reads CASSLDGTQYF. CDR3 DNA, as far as it was read: TGTGCCAGCAGCTTAGATGGCACG.

About this clone itself: The read ends 3 residues early relative to the CDR3; the germline J gene fills the gap. The genes are TRBV19 and TRBJ1-2, with D unresolved. CDR1 is LNHDA and CDR2 is SQIVND in the germline V gene (reference sequence). The ends were cut back, 5 bases at V and 2 bases at J, with 12 bases in the middle. There are 14 residues in the CDR3. The CDR3 spells CASSQGFLNYGYTF. The DNA read from the CDR3 is TGTGCCAGTAGTCAAGGGTTCTTGAACTATGGC.

The CDR3 reads CASSDPDRGRKAFF. CDR3 DNA (partial): TGTGCCAGCAGTGACCCTGACAGGGGGCGCAAA. The V gene is TRBV2, the J gene TRBJ1-1; 10 nucleotides match TRBD1. Read data end 3 residues before the CDR3 end; the end is taken from the germline J gene. The CDR3 consists of 14 residues. In germline, CDR1 is SNHLY, CDR2 FYNNEI.

With regard to this clone: The read falls 3 residues short of the CDR3 end, and the missing part is taken from the germline J gene. This chain connects TRBV6-2 or TRBV6-3 to TRBJ2-7, with D perhaps matching TRBD1 (5 bases). The CDR3 has 14 amino acids. The V gene's germline CDR1 is MNHEY and CDR2 SVGEGT. The germline V and J ends were trimmed by 2 bases and 1 base, with 9 bases remaining between them. The CDR3 bases that were read are TGTGCCAGCAGTTACGACGACAGTTCCTACGAG. This codes for CASSYDDSSYE. The CDR3 as a whole reads CASSYDDSSYEQYF.

Comments on this clone: Sequencing ends 3 residues short of the CDR3 end; the germline J gene provides the rest. V gene TRBV6-2 or TRBV6-3 combines with J gene TRBJ1-4; 8 bases are a match to TRBD1. This CDR3 spans 15 amino acids. V lost 2 bases and J lost 8; bases outside the gene matches: 7. Per germline, CDR1 MNHEY and CDR2 SVGEGT. The CDR3 bases that were read are TGTGCCAGCAGTTACACCCAGGGGGCGAGAGAAAAA. This encodes CASSYTQGAREK. The full-length CDR3 reads as CASSYTQGAREKLFF.

For this clone: The observed sequence ends 3 residues before the CDR3 terminus, with the missing tail filled in from the germline J gene. The V and J genes are TRBV7-9 and TRBJ1-5; a possible D gene is TRBD1 (6 bases). The V and J ends lost 5 bases and 3 bases respectively, with 14 bases between them. The CDR3 runs 15 residues. CDR1 SEHNR and CDR2 FQNEAQ come from the germline V gene (reference sequence). The CDR3 spells CASSNATGPNQPQHF. The DNA read from the CDR3 is TGTGCCAGCAGCAACGCGACAGGCCCCAATCAGCCC. Based on the CDR3 plus reference TRBV7-9 and TRBJ1-5, the full variable domain is DTGVSQNPRHKITKRGQNVTFRCDPISEHNRLYWYRQTLGQGPEFLTYFQNEAQLEKSRLLSDRFSAERPKGSFSTLEIQRTEQGDSAMYLCASSNATGPNQPQHFGDGTRLSIL.

Remarks on this clone: The read falls 3 residues short of the CDR3 end, and the missing part is taken from the germline J gene. The chain employs TRBV6-2 or TRBV6-3 and TRBJ2-7, with D maybe TRBD1 (6 bases). Trimming took 9 bases from V and 2 from J, leaving 11 bases between them. The CDR3 spans 12 residues. The germline CDR1 and CDR2 sequences are MNHEY and SVGEGT. The part of the CDR3 DNA that was read is TGTGCCAGTACCCCAGGGGCCTACGAG. Residues: CASTPGAYE. In full, the CDR3 is CASTPGAYEQYF.

Points on this clone: The sequenced fragment ends 3 residues before the CDR3 boundary, so the rest is inferred from the germline J gene. The chain carries TRBV7-9 and TRBJ1-3; D ambiguous. This CDR3 spans 15 amino acids. V was clipped by 4 bases and J by 0 bases, with 10 bases between them. CDR1 and CDR2 (germline): SEHNR, FQNEAQ (reference sequence). The CDR3 sequence is CASSSTPLSGNTIYF. Partial CDR3 DNA: TGTGCCAGCAGCTCAACACCTCTCTCTGGAAACACC.

In the case of this clone: The observed sequence ends 3 residues before the CDR3 terminus, with the missing tail filled in from the germline J gene. The V and J genes are TRBV12-3 or TRBV12-4 and TRBJ2-3; TRBD2 matches 14 bases. The CDR3 is made up of 16 amino acids. V shed 5 bases and J 7 bases; nucleotides not matched to a gene: 8. CDR3 DNA, as far as it was read: TGTGCCAGCAGTCACGGACTAGCGGGAGGATACCATACG. The encoded protein is CASSHGLAGGYHT. The complete CDR3 protein is CASSHGLAGGYHTQYF.

A word on this clone: The read stops 3 residues short of the end of the CDR3; the missing end is completed from the germline J gene. This chain connects TRBV7-9 to TRBJ1-1; possibly TRBD1 for D (5 bases). Germline values: CDR1 SEHNR, CDR2 FQNEAQ (reference sequence). The CDR3 length is 14 residues. CDR3 sequence reads: CASSLDAGMGGAFF. The DNA read from the CDR3 is TGTGCCAGCAGCTTAGACGCAGGGATGGGTGGC.

On this clone: The CDR3 is cut off 3 residues early in the read; its end comes from the germline J gene. The genes are TRBV7-9 and TRBJ2-7, with D perhaps matching TRBD1 (5 bases). V was pared by 3 bases and J by 3 bases, with 6 bases between. This CDR3 has 12 residues. From germline, CDR1 is SEHNR and CDR2 FQNEAQ (reference sequence). CDR3 region: CASSFDSYEQYF. The CDR3 bases that were read are TGTGCCAGCAGCTTCGACAGCTACGAG. The whole variable domain, filled in from reference TRBV7-9 and TRBJ2-7, reads DTGVSQNPRHKITKRGQNVTFRCDPISEHNRLYWYRQTLGQGPEFLTYFQNEAQLEKSRLLSDRFSAERPKGSFSTLEIQRTEQGDSAMYLCASSFDSYEQYFGPGTRLTVT.

A word on this clone: The DNA ends 3 residues before the CDR3 does, and the rest of the CDR3 is filled in from the germline J gene. The V and J genes are TRBV10-3 and TRBJ2-2; 9 nucleotides align to TRBD2. This CDR3 contains 16 residues. After removal of 4 bases from V and 1 base from J, the junction contained 4 bases not matched to a gene. CDR1 and CDR2 from the germline V gene are ENHRY and SYGVKD. The CDR3 reads CAISGNSGGNTGELFF. CDR3 DNA, as far as it was read: TGTGCCATCAGTGGTAATAGCGGGGGGAACACCGGGGAG.

For this clone: The read ends 3 residues before the CDR3 terminus; that terminus is restored from the germline J gene. V gene TRBV12-3 or TRBV12-4 combines with J gene TRBJ2-3, with 14 bases fitting TRBD2. This CDR3 region has 15 residues. J lost 5 bases, V lost 5 bases, and 3 bases had no gene match. The CDR3 sequence is CASSGTSGGLDTQYF. The part of the CDR3 DNA that was read is TGTGCCAGCAGTGGGACTAGCGGGGGTCTAGATACG.

CDR3 bases read: TGCAGTGCTGGACAGTCAAATCAGCCC. It encodes CSAGQSNQP. The whole CDR3 reads CSAGQSNQPQHF. The rearrangement links TRBV20-1 to TRBJ1-5, with a weak D call TRBD1 (6 bases). The CDR3 end falls 3 residues outside the read, so it is completed with the germline J gene. The germline CDR1 and CDR2 sequences are DFQATT and SNEGSKA (reference sequence). The CDR3 has 12 amino acids. V was clipped by 5 bases and J by 4 bases, with 9 bases between them.

Turning to this clone: The read falls 3 residues short of the CDR3 end, and the missing part is taken from the germline J gene. This chain uses TRBV7-2 with TRBJ1-2; perhaps TRBD1 as D (5 bases). The germline V gene encodes CDR1 SGHTA and CDR2 FQGNSA. The CDR3 loop spans 13 amino acids. V lost 0 bases and J lost 7, with 9 bases in between. CDR3 bases read: TGTGCCAGCAGCTTAGCGCCAGGGAGTGGC. Amino acids: CASSLAPGSG. The full CDR3 sequence reads CASSLAPGSGYTF.

Notes on this clone: The observed sequence ends 3 residues before the CDR3 terminus, with the missing tail filled in from the germline J gene. This rearrangement joins TRBV18 to TRBJ2-7; tentative D call: TRBD1 (6 bases). CDR1 is KGHSH and CDR2 is LQKENI in the germline V gene. The ends were cut back, 3 bases at V and 3 bases at J, with 9 bases in the middle. This CDR3 spans 13 amino acids. The sequenced part of the CDR3 DNA is TGTGCCAGCTCACCGGGGGCCAACTACGAG. Amino acid sequence: CASSPGANYE. The entire CDR3 is CASSPGANYEQYF. Using reference TRBV18 and TRBJ2-7 for the parts outside the CDR3, the full variable domain is NAGVMQNPRHLVRRRGQEARLRCSPMKGHSHVYWYRQLPEEGLKFMVYLQKENIIDESGMPKERFSAEFPKEGPSILRIQQVVRGDSAAYFCASSPGANYEQYFGPGTRLTVT.